This TCR beta chain was obtained from a study of T cell responses to AZD1222 COVID-19 vaccine. About this clone: Its target is not known.

CDR3 size: 14 residues. CDR1 is MNHEY and CDR2 is SVGAGI in the germline V gene. The V gene end was trimmed by 5 bases and the J gene end by 6 bases; junction bases not matched to a gene: 8. Sequencing was performed with immunoSEQ multiplex PCR; in TCRdb, only in-frame clones are kept and a portion is missing. The sample yields about 180,000 clones, almost 90% seen once. Findings and caveats of the study: Females outnumbered males among donors, who were mostly white British; clonal diversity was possibly underestimated. Spike-wide coverage was observed for vaccine-associated CD4 TCRs, with dominant responses at 160-218 and 743-854.

The input for sequencing was peripheral blood, taken 28 days after the second AZD1222 dose. This chain links TRBV6-5 with TRBJ2-7, with 9 nucleotides matching TRBD1. This sequence was found in an adult who received the AZD1222 COVID-19 vaccine. This chain's CDR3 is CASSRDRVVSEQYF. CDR3 coding DNA: TGTGCCAGCAGTAGGGACAGGGTTGTTAGCGAGCAGTACTTC.